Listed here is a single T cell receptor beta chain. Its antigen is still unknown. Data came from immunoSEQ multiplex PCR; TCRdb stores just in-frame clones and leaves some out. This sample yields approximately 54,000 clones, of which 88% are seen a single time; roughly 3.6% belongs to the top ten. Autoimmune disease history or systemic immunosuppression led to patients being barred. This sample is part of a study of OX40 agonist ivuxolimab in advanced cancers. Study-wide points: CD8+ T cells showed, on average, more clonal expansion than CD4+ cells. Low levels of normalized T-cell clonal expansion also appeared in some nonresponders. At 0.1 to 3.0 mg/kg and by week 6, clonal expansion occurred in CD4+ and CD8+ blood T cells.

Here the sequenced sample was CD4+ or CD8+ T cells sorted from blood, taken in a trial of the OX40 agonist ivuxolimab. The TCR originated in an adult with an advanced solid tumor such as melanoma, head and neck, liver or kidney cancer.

The CDR3 here is CASSVAGANTGELFF. In DNA, the CDR3 is TGTGCCAGTAGTGTAGCGGGGGCGAACACCGGGGAGCTGTTTTTT. The V gene is TRBV19, the J gene TRBJ2-2; TRBD2 agrees at 9 bases. The V gene end was trimmed by 5 bases and the J gene end by 0 bases; junction bases not matched to a gene: 1. In germline, CDR1 is LNHDA, CDR2 SQIVND (reference sequence). CDR3 length: 15 amino acids.